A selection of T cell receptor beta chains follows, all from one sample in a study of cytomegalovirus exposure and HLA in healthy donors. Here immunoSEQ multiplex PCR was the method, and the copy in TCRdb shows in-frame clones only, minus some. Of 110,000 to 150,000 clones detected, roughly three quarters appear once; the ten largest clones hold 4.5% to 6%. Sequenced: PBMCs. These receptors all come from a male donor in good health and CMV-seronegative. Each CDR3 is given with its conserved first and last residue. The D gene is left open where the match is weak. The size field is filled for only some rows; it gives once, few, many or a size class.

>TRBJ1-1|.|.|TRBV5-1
CASSLDRGGVPNTEAFF
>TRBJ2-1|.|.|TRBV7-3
CASSAPGVREQFF
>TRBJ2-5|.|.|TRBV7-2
CASSQDKKQETQYF
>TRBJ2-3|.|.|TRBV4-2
CASSQVAAGARIF
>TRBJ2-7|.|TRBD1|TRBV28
CASTQPGGGEQYF
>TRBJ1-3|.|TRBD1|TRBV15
CATRGTGGNTIYF
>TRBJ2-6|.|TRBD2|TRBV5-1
CASSWGTILSGANVLTF
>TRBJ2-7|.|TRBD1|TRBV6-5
CASTSQGREQYF
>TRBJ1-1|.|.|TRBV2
CASSEVGVNTEAFF
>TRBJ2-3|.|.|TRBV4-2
CASSHSQGSTDTQYF
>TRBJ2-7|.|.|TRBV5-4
CASSFRGVDGYEQYF
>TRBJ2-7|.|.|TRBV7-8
CASSSARSAYEQYF
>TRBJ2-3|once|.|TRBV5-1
CASSLGDSTDTQYF
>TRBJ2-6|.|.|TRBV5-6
CASSPRASGANVLTF
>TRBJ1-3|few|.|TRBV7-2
CASSLYNSGNTIYF
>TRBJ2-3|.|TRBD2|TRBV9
CASSVDSGGPTDTQYF
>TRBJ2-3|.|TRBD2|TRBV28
CASSLTSVGTDTQYF
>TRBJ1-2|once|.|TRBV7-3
CASTNEPGLRYGYTF
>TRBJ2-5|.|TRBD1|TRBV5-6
CASSLASGTGARVETQYF
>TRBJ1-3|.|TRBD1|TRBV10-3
CAHGDRQSPGNTIYF
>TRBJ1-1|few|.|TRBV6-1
CASASTVNTEAFF
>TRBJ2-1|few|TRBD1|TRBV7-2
CASSLAAGGSYNEQFF
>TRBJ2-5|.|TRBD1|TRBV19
CASSSGSTGDKTQYF
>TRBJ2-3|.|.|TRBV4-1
CASSQAVGGPTDTQYF
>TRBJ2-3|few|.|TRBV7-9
CASSSVRNTQYF
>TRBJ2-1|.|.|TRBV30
CAWSGGRLNNEQFF
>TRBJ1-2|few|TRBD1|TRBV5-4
CASSEGTALQEGYTF
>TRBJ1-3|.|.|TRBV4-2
CASSQESAGNTIYF
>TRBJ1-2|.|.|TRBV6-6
CASNNRLRQVGYGYTF
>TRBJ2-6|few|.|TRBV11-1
CASSLFPTGVYSGANVLTF
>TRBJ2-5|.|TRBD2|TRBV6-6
CASRDPAERGRETQYF
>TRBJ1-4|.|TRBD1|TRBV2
CASLGQGMANEKLFF
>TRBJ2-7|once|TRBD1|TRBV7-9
CASSFGRGYEQYF
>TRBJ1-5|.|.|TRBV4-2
CASSQEAGKDSQPQHF
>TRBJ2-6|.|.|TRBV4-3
CASSQDFGTTGANVLTF
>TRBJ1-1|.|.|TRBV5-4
CASSLPGLVNTEAFF
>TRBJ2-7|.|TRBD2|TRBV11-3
CASSFSSGGTTWEQYF
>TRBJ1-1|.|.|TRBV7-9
CASSPRGGFIEAFF
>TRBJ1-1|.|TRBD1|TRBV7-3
CASSRTGGETEAFF
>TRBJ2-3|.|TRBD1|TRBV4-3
CASSQEWTGRTDTQYF
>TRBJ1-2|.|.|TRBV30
CAADSVGTNYGYTF
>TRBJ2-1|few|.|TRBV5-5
CASSLTGGNEQFF
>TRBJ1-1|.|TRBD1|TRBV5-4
CASTPGQGKWGDTEAFF
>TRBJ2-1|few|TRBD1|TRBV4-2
CASSLQGDRYNEQFF
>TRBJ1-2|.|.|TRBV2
CASSATVHGYTF
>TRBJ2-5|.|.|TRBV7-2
CASSSSQETQYF
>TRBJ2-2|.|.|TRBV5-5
CASSRAGELFF
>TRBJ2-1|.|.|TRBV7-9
CASSSSSISYNEQFF
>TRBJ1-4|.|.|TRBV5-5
CASSLVPNRSEKLFF
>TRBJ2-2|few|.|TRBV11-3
CASSRDFTGELFF
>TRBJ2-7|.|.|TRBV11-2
CASSARVAQGGEQYF
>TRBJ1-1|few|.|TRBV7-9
CASTPRLRNTEAFF
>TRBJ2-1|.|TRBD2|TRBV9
CASSAGGSNEQFF
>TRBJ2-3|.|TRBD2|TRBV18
CASSPRLAGTTDTQYF